Presented here are 5 T cell receptor beta chains from one specimen sequenced in a study of human T cells and chemical hapten exposure (dated by TCRdb to the early 2020s). To prepare the library, 5' RACE was applied. Data came from an Illumina MiSeq. TCRdb took the public reads, trimmed them with fastp at Q25, ran MiXCR for clone calling and kept in-frame beta chains. CDR3 protein sequences are deduplicated, and each keeps its most common genes and DNA. A total of about 140,000 distinct CDR3 sequences appear in this sample, 3.5% to 5% of them only once. Around 1.4% of the sample is in the top ten clones. Total RNA was extracted from unfractionated whole blood that had been collected in Tempus Blood RNA tubes. The receptors shown here come from a female donor in good health.

This clonotype was detected many times. V and J are TRBV11-3 and TRBJ2-3; D is perhaps TRBD1 (6 bases). The V end lost 1 base, the J end lost 2 bases, and 10 bases lay between the germline ends. The CDR3 totals 15 residues. The germline V gene encodes CDR1 SGHNT and CDR2 YENEEA. CDR3 DNA: TGTGCCAGCAGCTTAGGTGGGGGCTACACAGATACGCAGTATTTT. This gives the protein CASSLGGGYTDTQYF. Using reference TRBV11-3 and TRBJ2-3 for the parts outside the CDR3, the full variable domain is EAGVVQSPRYKIIEKKQPVAFWCNPISGHNTLYWYLQNLGQGPELLIRYENEEAVDDSQLPKDRFSAERLKGVDSTLKIQPAELGDSAVYLCASSLGGGYTDTQYFGPGTRLTVL.

In this sample, this clonotype turned up many times. The chain recombines TRBV7-9 with TRBJ1-1; D uncertain. Per germline, CDR1 SEHNR and CDR2 FQNEAQ (reference sequence). This CDR3 is 14 amino acids long. V lost 6 bases and J lost 6, with 17 bases in between. CDR3 residues: CASRRAWKPSEAFF. The CDR3 DNA sequence: TGTGCCAGCAGAAGGGCTTGGAAACCATCTGAAGCTTTCTTT. Full variable domain (missing parts from reference TRBV7-9 and TRBJ1-1): DTGVSQNPRHKITKRGQNVTFRCDPISEHNRLYWYRQTLGQGPEFLTYFQNEAQLEKSRLLSDRFSAERPKGSFSTLEIQRTEQGDSAMYLCASRRAWKPSEAFFGQGTRLTVV.

This clonotype showed up just a few times. J is TRBJ2-1 and V is TRBV7-2, with TRBD2 matching 9 bases. Unmatched junction bases numbered 2, after V lost 3 bases and J lost 5 bases. This CDR3 spans 14 amino acids. The germline gives CDR1 SGHTA, CDR2 FQGNSA. CDR3 in amino acids: CASSFGGGDNEQFF. The CDR3 DNA reads as TGTGCCAGCAGCTTTGGCGGGGGGGACAATGAGCAGTTCTTC. Full variable domain (rest looked up from reference TRBV7-2 and TRBJ2-1): GAGVSQSPSNKVTEKGKDVELRCDPISGHTALYWYRQSLGQGLEFLIYFQGNSAPDKSGLPSDRFSAERTGGSVSTLTIQRTQQEDSAVYLCASSFGGGDNEQFFGPGTRLTVL.

This clonotype was found many times. The genes are TRBV6-2 or TRBV6-3 and TRBJ1-1, with D maybe TRBD1 (6 bases). CDR1 and CDR2 (germline): MNHEY, SVGEGT. V lost 9 bases and J 1 base, leaving 18 bases between the germline ends. There are 15 residues in the CDR3. CDR3 sequence reads: CASFQGHSRNTEAFF. The CDR3 DNA sequence: TGTGCCAGTTTTCAGGGACATTCGAGGAACACTGAAGCTTTCTTT.

This clonotype was counted only a few times. The chain joins TRBV20-1 to TRBJ1-1; no definite D call. The length of the CDR3 is 14 residues. CDR1 and CDR2 from the germline V gene are DFQATT and SNEGSKA (reference sequence). V dropped 0 bases and J dropped 4 bases, with 12 bases sitting between them. CDR3 sequence: CSAREDRSGTEAFF. In nucleotides, the CDR3 is TGCAGTGCTAGAGAGGACCGCTCGGGCACTGAAGCTTTCTTT.